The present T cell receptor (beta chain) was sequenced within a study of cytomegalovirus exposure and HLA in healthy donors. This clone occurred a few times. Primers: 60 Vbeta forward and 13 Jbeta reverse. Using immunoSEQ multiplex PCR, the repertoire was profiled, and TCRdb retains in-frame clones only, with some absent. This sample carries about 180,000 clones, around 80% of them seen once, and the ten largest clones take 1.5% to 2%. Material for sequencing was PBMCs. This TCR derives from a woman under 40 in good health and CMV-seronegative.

Written as DNA, the CDR3 is TGCGCCAGCAGCCAAGACTGGGGGACAGATTCACCCCTCCACTTT. Translated, it gives CASSQDWGTDSPLHF. V is TRBV4-3 and J is TRBJ1-6; TRBD1 agrees at 7 bases. The junction had 4 bases not matched to a gene; V was cut back by 0 bases and J by 8 bases. The CDR3 contains 15 residues. Germline V gene sequence: CDR1 LGHNA, CDR2 YSLEER.